The following is a TCR beta chain sequence with its context. Its cognate antigen is unknown. The entry originates in a study of identical twins. Overall study findings and caveats: Abundant beta clonotypes from cord blood bore fewer insertions; memory repertoires lacked this pattern.

A universal primer site was added by template switching, and unique molecular identifiers were carried by the cDNA. One entry per CDR3 protein results from TCRdb running MiXCR on the 5' RACE reads. The table includes about 890,000 distinct CDR3 sequences, about 12% detected once. Healthy Caucasians supplied all donations. This CDR3 is built from 12 residues. V lost 10 bases and J lost 0, with 4 bases in between. The germline V gene encodes CDR1 LNHDA and CDR2 SQIVND (reference sequence). Another study also made use of these data, one on yellow fever vaccine responses in identical twins. From that paper: Reportedly, the response of twins' T cells to the vaccine seemed partly convergent, partly personalized.

This TCR was sampled from a woman under 30 in good health. V is TRBV19 and J is TRBJ1-6; D call uncertain. Sequencing was performed on PBMCs. For the CDR3, the DNA is TGTGCCACGGGCTCCTATAATTCACCCCTCCACTTT. Translated, it gives CATGSYNSPLHF.